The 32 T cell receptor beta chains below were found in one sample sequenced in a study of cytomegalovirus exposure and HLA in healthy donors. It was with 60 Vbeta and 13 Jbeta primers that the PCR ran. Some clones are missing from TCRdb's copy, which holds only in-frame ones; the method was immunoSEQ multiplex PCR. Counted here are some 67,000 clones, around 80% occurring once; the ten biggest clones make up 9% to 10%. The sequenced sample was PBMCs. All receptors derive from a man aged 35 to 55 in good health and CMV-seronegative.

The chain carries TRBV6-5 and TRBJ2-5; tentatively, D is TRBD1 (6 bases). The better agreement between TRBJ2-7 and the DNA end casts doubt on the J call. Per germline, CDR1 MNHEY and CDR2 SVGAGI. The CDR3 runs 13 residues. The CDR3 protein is CASSLRRGHEQYF. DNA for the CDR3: TGTGCCAGCAGTTTACGCAGGGGCCACGAGCAGTACTTC.

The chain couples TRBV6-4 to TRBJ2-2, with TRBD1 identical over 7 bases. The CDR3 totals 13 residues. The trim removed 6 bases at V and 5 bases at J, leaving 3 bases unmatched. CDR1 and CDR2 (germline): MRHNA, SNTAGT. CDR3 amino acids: CASRTGLTGELFF. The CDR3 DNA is TGTGCCAGCAGGACAGGGTTAACCGGGGAGCTGTTTTTT.

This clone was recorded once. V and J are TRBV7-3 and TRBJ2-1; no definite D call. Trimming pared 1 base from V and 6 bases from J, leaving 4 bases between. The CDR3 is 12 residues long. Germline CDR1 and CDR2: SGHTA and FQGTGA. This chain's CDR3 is CASSLNSNEQFF. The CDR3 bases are TGTGCCAGCAGCTTAAATAGCAATGAGCAGTTCTTC.

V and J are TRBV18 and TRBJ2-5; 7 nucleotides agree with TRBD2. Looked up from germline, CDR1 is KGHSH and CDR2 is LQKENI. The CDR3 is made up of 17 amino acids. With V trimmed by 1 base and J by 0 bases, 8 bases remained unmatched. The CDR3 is CASSPLGTTGYQETQYF. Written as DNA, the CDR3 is TGTGCCAGCTCACCACTGGGGACTACAGGATACCAAGAGACCCAGTACTTC.

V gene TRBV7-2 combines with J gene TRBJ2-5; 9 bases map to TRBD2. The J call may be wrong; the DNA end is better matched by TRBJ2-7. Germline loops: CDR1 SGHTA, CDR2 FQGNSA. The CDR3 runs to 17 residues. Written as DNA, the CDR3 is TGTGCCAGCAGCTTAGGGGCGGGGGGGCTTCGTTTAGGCGAGCAGTACTTC. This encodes CASSLGAGGLRLGEQYF.

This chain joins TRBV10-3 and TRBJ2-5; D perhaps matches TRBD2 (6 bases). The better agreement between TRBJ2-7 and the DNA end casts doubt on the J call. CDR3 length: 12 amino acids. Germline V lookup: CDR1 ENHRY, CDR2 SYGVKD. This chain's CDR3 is CATGSLDYEQYF. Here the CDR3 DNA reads TGTGCCACCGGGAGTCTGGACTACGAGCAGTACTTC.

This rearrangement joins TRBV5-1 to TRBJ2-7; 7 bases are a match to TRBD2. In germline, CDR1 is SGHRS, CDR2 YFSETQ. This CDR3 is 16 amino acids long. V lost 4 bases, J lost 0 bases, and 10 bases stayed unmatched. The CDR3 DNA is TGCGCCAGCAGCGGCAGGTTGGGGGGGAGCTCCTACGAGCAGTACTTC. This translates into CASSGRLGGSSYEQYF.

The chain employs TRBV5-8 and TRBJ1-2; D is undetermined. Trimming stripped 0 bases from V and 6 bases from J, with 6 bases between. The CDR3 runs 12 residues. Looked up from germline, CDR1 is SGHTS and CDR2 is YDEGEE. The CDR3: CASSLVRNGYTF. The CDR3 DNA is TGTGCCAGCAGCTTGGTTAGAAATGGCTACACCTTC.

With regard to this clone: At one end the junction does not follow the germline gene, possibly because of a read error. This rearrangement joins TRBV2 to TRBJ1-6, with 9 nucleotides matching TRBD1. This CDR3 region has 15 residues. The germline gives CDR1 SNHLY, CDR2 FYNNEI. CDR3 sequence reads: CASREGTGSDSPLHF. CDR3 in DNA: TGTGCCAGCAGGGAAGGGACAGGGAGCGATTCACCCCTCCACTTT. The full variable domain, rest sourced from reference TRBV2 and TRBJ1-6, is EPEVTQTPSHQVTQMGQEVILRCVPISNHLYFYWYRQILGQKVEFLVSFYNNEISEKSEIFDDQFSVERPDGSNFTLKIRSTKLEDSAMYFCASREGTGSDSPLHFGNGTRLTVT.

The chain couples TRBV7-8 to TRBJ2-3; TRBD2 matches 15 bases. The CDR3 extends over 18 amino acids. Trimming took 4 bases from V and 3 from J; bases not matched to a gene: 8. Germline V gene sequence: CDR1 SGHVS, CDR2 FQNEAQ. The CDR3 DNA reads TGTGCCAGCAGCTCCGGGACTAGCGGGGGGTATTGGACAGATACGCAGTATTTT. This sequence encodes CASSSGTSGGYWTDTQYF.

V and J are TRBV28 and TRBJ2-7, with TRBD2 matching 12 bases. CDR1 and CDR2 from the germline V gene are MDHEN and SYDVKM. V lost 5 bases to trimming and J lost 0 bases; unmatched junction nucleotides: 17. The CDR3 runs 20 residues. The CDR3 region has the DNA TGTGCCAGCAGTACATCACTCGGACTAGCGGGACGGGGTTTCTCCTACGAGCAGTACTTC. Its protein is CASSTSLGLAGRGFSYEQYF.

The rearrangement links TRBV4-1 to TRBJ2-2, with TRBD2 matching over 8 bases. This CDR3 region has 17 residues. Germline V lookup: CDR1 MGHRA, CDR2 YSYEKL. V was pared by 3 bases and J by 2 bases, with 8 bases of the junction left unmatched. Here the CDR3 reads CASSQLGLAPNTGELFF. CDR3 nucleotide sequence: TGCGCCAGCAGCCAGCTAGGACTAGCCCCAAACACCGGGGAGCTGTTTTTT.

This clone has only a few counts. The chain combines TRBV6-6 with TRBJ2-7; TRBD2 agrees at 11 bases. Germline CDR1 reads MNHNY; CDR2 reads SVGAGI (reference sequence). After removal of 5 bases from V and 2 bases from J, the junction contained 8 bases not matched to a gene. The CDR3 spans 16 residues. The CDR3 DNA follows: TGTGCCAGCAGTCGAATATCACTAGCGGGAGCCTACGAGCAGTACTTC. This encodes CASSRISLAGAYEQYF.

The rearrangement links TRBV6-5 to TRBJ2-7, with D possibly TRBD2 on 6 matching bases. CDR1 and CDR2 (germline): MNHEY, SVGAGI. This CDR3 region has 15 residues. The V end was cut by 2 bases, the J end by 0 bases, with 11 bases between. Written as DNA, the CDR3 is TGTGCCAGCAGTTACCGCGGGGAGAGCTCCTACGAGCAGTACTTC. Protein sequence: CASSYRGESSYEQYF.

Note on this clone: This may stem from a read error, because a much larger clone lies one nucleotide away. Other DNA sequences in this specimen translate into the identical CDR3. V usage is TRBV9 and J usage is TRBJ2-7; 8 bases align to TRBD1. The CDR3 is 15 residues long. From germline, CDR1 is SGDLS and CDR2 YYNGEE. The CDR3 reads CASSATTGAHDEQYF. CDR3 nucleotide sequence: TGCGCCAGCAGCGCGACGACAGGGGCACACGACGAGCAGTACTTC.

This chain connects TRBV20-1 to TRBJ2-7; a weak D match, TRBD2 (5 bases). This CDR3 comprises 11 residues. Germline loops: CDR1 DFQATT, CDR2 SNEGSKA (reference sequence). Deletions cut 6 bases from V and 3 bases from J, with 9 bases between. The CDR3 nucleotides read TGCAGTGCCCAAACTAGCTACGAGCAGTACTTC. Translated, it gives CSAQTSYEQYF.

CDR3 sequence reads: CASSMISGRASYNEQFF. DNA of the CDR3: TGTGCCAGTAGTATGATTAGCGGGAGGGCTTCCTACAATGAGCAGTTCTTC. The chain has TRBV19 and TRBJ2-1; 11 bases are shared with TRBD2. Losses at the gene ends were 3 bases for V and 1 base for J; bases not matched to a gene: 5. Germline values: CDR1 LNHDA, CDR2 SQIVND (reference sequence). The CDR3 sequence is 17 residues long.

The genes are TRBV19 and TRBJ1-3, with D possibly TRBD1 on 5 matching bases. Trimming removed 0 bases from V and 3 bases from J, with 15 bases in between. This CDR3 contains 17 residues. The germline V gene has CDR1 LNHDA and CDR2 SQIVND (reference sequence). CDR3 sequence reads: CASSIDPNRQYGNTIYF. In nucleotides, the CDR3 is TGTGCCAGTAGTATAGATCCCAACCGACAGTATGGAAACACCATATATTTT.

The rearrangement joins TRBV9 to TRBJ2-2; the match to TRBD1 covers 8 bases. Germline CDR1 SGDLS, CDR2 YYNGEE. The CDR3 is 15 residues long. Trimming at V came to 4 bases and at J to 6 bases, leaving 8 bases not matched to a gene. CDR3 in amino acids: CASSSRDRWPGELFF. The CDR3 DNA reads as TGTGCCAGCAGCAGCCGGGACAGGTGGCCCGGGGAGCTGTTTTTT.

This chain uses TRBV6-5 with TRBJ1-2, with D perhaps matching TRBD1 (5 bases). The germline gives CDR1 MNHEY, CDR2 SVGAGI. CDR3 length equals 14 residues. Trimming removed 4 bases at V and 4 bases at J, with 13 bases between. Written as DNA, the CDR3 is TGTGCCAGCAGTTTAACTACAGGCTCCTATGGCTACACCTTC. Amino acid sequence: CASSLTTGSYGYTF.

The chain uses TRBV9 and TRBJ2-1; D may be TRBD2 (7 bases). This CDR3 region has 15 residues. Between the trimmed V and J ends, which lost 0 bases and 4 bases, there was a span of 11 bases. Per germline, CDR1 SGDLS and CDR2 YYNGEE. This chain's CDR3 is CASSVGGGFYNEQFF. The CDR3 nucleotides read TGTGCCAGCAGCGTAGGGGGGGGCTTTTACAATGAGCAGTTCTTC.

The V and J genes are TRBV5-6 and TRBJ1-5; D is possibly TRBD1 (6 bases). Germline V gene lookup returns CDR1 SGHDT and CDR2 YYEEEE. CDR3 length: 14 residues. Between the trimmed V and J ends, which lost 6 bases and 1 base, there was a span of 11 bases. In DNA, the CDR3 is TGTGCCAGCACCCGGACAGCGAGCAATCAGCCCCAGCATTTT. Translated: CASTRTASNQPQHF.

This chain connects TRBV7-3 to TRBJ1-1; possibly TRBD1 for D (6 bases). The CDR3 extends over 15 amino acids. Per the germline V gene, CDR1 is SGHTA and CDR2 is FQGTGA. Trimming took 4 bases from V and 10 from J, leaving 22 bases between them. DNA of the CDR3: TGTGCCAGCAGCTCCCCCAGGGGCCGCAATTGGGGAGCTTTCTTT. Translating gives CASSSPRGRNWGAFF. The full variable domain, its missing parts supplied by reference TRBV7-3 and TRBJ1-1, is GAGVSQTPSNKVTEKGKYVELRCDPISGHTALYWYRQSLGQGPEFLIYFQGTGAADDSGLPNDRFFAVRPEGSVSTLKIQRTERGDSAVYLCASSSPRGRNWGAFFGQGTRLTVV.

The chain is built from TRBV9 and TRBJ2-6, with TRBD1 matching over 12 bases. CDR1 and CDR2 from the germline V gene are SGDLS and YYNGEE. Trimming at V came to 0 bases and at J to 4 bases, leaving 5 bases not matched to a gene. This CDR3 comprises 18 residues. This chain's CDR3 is CASSVEGQGAPGANVLTF. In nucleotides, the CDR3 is TGTGCCAGCAGCGTAGAGGGACAGGGGGCTCCGGGGGCCAACGTCCTGACTTTC.

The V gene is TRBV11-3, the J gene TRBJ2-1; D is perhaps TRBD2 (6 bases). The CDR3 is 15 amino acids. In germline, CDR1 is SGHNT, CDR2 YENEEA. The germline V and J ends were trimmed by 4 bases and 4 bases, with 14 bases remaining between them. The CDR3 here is CASSSERVLYNEQFF. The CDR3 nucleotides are TGTGCCAGCAGCTCCGAGCGGGTTCTTTACAATGAGCAGTTCTTC.

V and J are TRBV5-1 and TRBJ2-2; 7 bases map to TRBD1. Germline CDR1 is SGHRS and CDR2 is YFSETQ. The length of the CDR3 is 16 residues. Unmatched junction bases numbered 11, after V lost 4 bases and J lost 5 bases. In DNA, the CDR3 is TGCGCCAGCAGCCAATCAACAGGGGCGAGAACCGGGGAGCTGTTTTTT. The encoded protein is CASSQSTGARTGELFF.

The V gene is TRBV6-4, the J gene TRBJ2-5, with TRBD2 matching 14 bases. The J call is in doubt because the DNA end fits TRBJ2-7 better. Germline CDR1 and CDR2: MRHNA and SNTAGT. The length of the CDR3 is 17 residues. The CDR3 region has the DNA TGTGCCAGCAGGGGGGGGACTAGCGGGAGTTGCGACTACGAGCAGTACTTC. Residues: CASRGGTSGSCDYEQYF.

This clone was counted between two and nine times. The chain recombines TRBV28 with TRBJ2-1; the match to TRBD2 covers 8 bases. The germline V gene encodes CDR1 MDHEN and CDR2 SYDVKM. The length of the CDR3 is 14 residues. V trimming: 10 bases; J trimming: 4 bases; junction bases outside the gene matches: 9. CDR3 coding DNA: TGTGCCACCGCCCTAGCGGGCGGTTACAATGAGCAGTTCTTC. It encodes CATALAGGYNEQFF.

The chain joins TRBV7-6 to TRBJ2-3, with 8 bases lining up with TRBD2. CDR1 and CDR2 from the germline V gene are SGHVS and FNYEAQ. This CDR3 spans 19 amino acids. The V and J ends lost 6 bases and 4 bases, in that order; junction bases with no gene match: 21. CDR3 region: CASSPPAAGGYFSADTQYF. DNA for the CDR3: TGTGCCAGCAGTCCCCCTGCGGCGGGGGGATACTTCAGCGCAGATACGCAGTATTTT.

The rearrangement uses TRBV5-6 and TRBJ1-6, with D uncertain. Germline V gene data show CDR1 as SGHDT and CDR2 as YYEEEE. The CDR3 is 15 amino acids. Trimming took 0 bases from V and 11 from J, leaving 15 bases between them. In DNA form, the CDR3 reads TGTGCCAGCAGCTTGGGAACCGTTGGGAGGACACCCCTCCACTTT. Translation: CASSLGTVGRTPLHF.

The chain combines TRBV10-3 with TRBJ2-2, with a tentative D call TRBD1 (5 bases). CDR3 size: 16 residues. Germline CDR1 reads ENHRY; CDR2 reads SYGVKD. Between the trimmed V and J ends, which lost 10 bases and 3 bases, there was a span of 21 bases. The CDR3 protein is CATRRLGADDTGELFF. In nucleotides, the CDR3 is TGTGCCACCCGCCGGTTAGGGGCCGACGACACCGGGGAGCTGTTTTTT.

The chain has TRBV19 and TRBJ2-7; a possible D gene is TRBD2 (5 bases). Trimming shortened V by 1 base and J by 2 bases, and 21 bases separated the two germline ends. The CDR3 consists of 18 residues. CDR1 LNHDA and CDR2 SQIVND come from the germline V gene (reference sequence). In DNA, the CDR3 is TGTGCCAGTAGTATAGCTCAAGGGCAAGGAGGATGGGCCTACGAGCAGTACTTC. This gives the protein CASSIAQGQGGWAYEQYF. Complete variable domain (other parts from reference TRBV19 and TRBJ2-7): DGGITQSPKYLFRKEGQNVTLSCEQNLNHDAMYWYRQDPGQGLRLIYYSQIVNDFQKGDIAEGYSVSREKKESFPLTVTSAQKNPTAFYLCASSIAQGQGGWAYEQYFGPGTRLTVT.